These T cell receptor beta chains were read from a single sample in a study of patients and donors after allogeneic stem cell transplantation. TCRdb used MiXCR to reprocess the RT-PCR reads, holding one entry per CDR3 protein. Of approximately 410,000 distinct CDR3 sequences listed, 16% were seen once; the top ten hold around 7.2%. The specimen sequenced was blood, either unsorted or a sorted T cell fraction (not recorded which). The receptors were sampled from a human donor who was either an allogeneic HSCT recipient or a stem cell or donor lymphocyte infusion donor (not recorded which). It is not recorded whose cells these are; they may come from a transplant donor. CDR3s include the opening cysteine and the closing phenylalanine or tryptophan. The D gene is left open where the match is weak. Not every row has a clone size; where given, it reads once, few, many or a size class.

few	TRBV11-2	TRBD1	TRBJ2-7	CASSLASRTGKNEQYF	TGTGCCAGCAGCTTAGCTAGTCGGACAGGGAAAAACGAGCAGTACTTC
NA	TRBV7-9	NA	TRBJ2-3	CASSSSQGSTDTQYF	TGTGCCAGCAGCTCTTCACAGGGCAGCACAGATACGCAGTATTTT
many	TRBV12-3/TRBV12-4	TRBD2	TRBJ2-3	CASSTSGGSDTQYF	TGTGCCAGCAGTACCAGCGGGGGATCAGATACGCAGTATTTT
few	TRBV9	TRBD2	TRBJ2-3	CASSGTSGIADTQYF	TGTGCCAGCAGCGGGACTAGCGGGATTGCAGATACGCAGTATTTT
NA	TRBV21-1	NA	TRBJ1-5	CASSKGRGDTSNQPQHF	TGTGCCAGCAGCAAAGGTAGGGGGGATACGAGCAATCAGCCCCAGCATTTT
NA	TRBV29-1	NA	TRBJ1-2	CSVDLGNYGYTF	TGCAGCGTTGATCTAGGAAACTATGGCTACACCTTC
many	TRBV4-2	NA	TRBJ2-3	CASSQVVEWSTDTQYF	TGTGCCAGCAGCCAAGTGGTGGAGTGGAGCACAGATACGCAGTATTTT
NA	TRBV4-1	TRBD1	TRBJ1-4	CASSHLGQGLEKLFF	TGCGCCAGCAGCCACCTGGGACAGGGCCTTGAAAAACTGTTTTTT
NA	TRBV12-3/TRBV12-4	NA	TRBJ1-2	CAIPSAGDYGYTF	TGTGCCATCCCCTCGGCAGGGGATTATGGCTACACCTTC
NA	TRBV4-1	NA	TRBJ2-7	CASSHPLSHEQYF	TGCGCCAGCAGCCACCCCTTAAGCCACGAGCAGTACTTC
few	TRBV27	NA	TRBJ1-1	CASSLKSGGFSTEAFF	TGTGCCAGCAGTTTAAAGAGTGGGGGTTTTAGCACTGAAGCTTTCTTT
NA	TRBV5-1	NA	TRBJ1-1	CASSFREGTTEAFF	TGCGCCAGCAGCTTTCGTGAGGGTACCACTGAAGCTTTCTTT
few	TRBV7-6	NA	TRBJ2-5	CASSWDGESLSETQYF	TGTGCCAGCAGCTGGGACGGGGAGAGCCTCTCAGAGACCCAGTACTTC
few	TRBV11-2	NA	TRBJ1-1	CASSLDLSPGAEAFF	TGTGCCAGCAGCTTAGATCTGAGTCCCGGGGCTGAAGCTTTCTTT
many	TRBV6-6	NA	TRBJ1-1	CASSWSGSEAFF	TGTGCCAGCAGTTGGTCAGGTTCTGAAGCTTTCTTT
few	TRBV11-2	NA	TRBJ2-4	CASSFRPSGGTSRVKNIQYF	TGTGCCAGCAGCTTTCGTCCCTCGGGGGGCACCTCGAGGGTCAAAAACATTCAGTACTTC
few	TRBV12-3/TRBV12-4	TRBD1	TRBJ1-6	CASSSHRGPNSPLHF	TGTGCCAGCAGTTCCCACAGGGGCCCGAATTCACCCCTCCACTTT
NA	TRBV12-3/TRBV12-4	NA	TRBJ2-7	CASSFGSTYEQYF	TGTGCCAGCAGTTTCGGGTCCACCTACGAGCAGTACTTC
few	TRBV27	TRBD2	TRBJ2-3	CASSALGLDPRPDTQYF	TGTGCCAGCAGTGCCCTGGGACTAGATCCACGCCCAGATACGCAGTATTTT
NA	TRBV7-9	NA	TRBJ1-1	CASSLPTGFSGDTEAFF	TGTGCCAGCAGCTTACCAACAGGGTTTTCTGGGGACACTGAAGCTTTCTTT
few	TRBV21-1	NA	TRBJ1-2	CASSKSPVRTSTPNGYTF	TGTGCCAGCAGCAAATCACCAGTCCGGACAAGCACACCAAATGGCTACACCTTC
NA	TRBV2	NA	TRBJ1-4	CASSPGRLEKLFF	TGTGCCAGCAGCCCGGGGAGACTCGAAAAACTGTTTTTT